Detailed here is one TCR beta chain. The method was immunoSEQ multiplex PCR; TCRdb's version includes in-frame clones alone and lacks a portion of them. The sample includes tens of thousands of clones, approximately 90% of them seen just once. The CDR3 extends over 16 amino acids. V was pared by 5 bases and J by 3 bases, with 9 bases of the junction left unmatched. The germline CDR1 and CDR2 sequences are SEHNR and FQNEAQ (reference sequence). This sample stems from a study of OX40 agonist ivuxolimab in advanced cancers. Background on the study: The dose-escalation cohort had hepatocellular carcinoma, melanoma, renal cell or head and neck cancer.

Sequencing was performed on CD4+ or CD8+ T cells sorted from blood, taken in a trial of the OX40 agonist ivuxolimab. The sequence came from an adult with an advanced solid tumor such as melanoma, head and neck, liver or kidney cancer. J is TRBJ1-2 and V is TRBV7-9; 10 nucleotides line up with TRBD1. The CDR3 coding sequence is TGTGCCAGCAGCATGACAGGGGGCGATTTTGACTATGGCTACACCTTC. Translating it yields CASSMTGGDFDYGYTF. Combining the CDR3 with reference TRBV7-9 and TRBJ1-2 gives the whole variable domain DTGVSQNPRHKITKRGQNVTFRCDPISEHNRLYWYRQTLGQGPEFLTYFQNEAQLEKSRLLSDRFSAERPKGSFSTLEIQRTEQGDSAMYLCASSMTGGDFDYGYTFGSGTRLTVV.